The clone carrying this T cell receptor beta chain was recorded many times. TCRdb reanalysed the 5' RACE reads using MiXCR and keeps one entry per CDR3 protein. The sample contains more than 85,000 distinct CDR3 sequences, 15% to 20% of which appear only once. Germline lookup yields CDR1 LNHDA and CDR2 SQIVND (reference sequence). The CDR3 runs 11 residues. These data originate in a study of T cells of healthy individuals. The V call is TRBV19, the J call TRBJ1-2; weak D call: TRBD1 (5 bases). This sequence originates from a human donor in good health. Written as DNA, the CDR3 is TGTGGGAGCAGGGATAACTATGGCTACACCTTC. Amino acid sequence: CGSRDNYGYTF.